Included here is one TCR beta chain sequence, with context. The source of the sample is a study of control samples from healthy donors and cancer patients. The length of the CDR3 is 14 residues. Germline loops: CDR1 SNHLY, CDR2 FYNNEI. V dropped 3 bases and J dropped 4; count of bases not matched to a gene: 3. Sequenced by immunoSEQ multiplex PCR; TCRdb stores in-frame clones only, minus some. The data contain about 55,000 clones, 95% to 97% of them singletons. This clonotype was obtained from a woman aged 25 to 39 in good health. This rearrangement joins TRBV2 to TRBJ1-2; the match to TRBD1 covers 9 bases. Sequenced: blood. The CDR3 reads CASSEDRGAYGYTF. CDR3 sequence (DNA): TGTGCCAGCAGTGAGGACAGGGGAGCCTATGGCTACACCTTC.